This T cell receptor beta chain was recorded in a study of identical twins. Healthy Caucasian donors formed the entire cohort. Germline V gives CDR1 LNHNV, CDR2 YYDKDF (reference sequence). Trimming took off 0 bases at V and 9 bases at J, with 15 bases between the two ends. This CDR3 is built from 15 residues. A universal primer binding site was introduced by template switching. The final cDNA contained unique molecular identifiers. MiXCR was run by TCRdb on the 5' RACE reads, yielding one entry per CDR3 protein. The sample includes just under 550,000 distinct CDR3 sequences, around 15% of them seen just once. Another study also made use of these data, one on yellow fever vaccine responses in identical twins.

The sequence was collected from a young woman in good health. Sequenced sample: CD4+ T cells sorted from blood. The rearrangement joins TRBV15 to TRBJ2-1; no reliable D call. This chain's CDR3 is CATSRDFAIVGEQFF. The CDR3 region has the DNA TGTGCCACCAGCAGAGATTTTGCTATAGTTGGTGAGCAGTTCTTC.